This is a list of T cell receptor beta chains from one sample in a study of blood T cell repertoires in COVID-19. Sequencing was performed with immunoSEQ multiplex PCR; in TCRdb, only in-frame clones are kept and a portion is missing. The table records about 140,000 clones, around nine tenths of them present only once. The sequenced sample was peripheral blood. Source of these receptors: a woman aged 35 to 49 with acute or convalescent COVID-19. CDR3s include the opening cysteine and the closing phenylalanine or tryptophan. A D gene is named only where the DNA matches it firmly. Expanded clones are given a class, and other clones once, few, many or no size at all.

abundance	j_gene	v_gene	d_gene	CDR3nt	CDR3aa
NA	TRBJ1-5	TRBV7-8	NA	TGTGCCAGCAGCCGAGGGGGACTGGGGCAGCCCCAGCATTTT	CASSRGGLGQPQHF
NA	TRBJ1-2	TRBV5-8	NA	TGTGCCAGCAGCTCTGACAGAAGGAACTATGGCTACACCTTC	CASSSDRRNYGYTF
NA	TRBJ1-5	TRBV20-1	NA	TGCAGTGCTAGTCAGGGTGTCAATCAGCCCCAGCATTTT	CSASQGVNQPQHF
NA	TRBJ2-1	TRBV27	TRBD2	TGTGCCAGCAGTACCCAGCGGGGGCGCTCCTACAATGAGCAGTTCTTC	CASSTQRGRSYNEQFF
NA	TRBJ2-3	TRBV30	TRBD2	TGTGCCTGGAGTGAGGGACTAGCGGACACAGATACGCAGTATTTT	CAWSEGLADTDTQYF
few	TRBJ2-7	TRBV4-3	TRBD1	TGCGCCAGCAGCCAGGCCGGACAGGGCTACGAGCAGTACTTC	CASSQAGQGYEQYF
NA	TRBJ2-1	TRBV4-3	NA	TGCGCCAGCAGCCGCACAGGGGGGGTAAACAATGAGCAGTTCTTC	CASSRTGGVNNEQFF
NA	TRBJ1-1	TRBV6-2/TRBV6-3	NA	TGTGCCAGCAGTCAGGAGGTGACTGAAGCTTTCTTT	CASSQEVTEAFF
NA	TRBJ2-5	TRBV2	TRBD2	TGTGCCAGCAGTGAAGGGGCTAGCGGAGGACAAGAGACCCAGTACTTC	CASSEGASGGQETQYF
few	TRBJ2-1	TRBV2	TRBD2	TGTGCCAGCGATAGCGGGACCTACAATGAGCAGTTCTTC	CASDSGTYNEQFF
NA	TRBJ2-5	TRBV25-1	NA	TGTGCCAGCAGTGGCAATTTCCCGGGACAGTACTTC	CASSGNFPGQYF
NA	TRBJ1-1	TRBV29-1	NA	TGCAGCGTTGACAGGGGATCGAACACTGAAGCTTTCTTT	CSVDRGSNTEAFF
NA	TRBJ1-3	TRBV11-2	NA	TGTGCCAGCAACCCATTTCAGGGCTCTGGAAACACCATATATTTT	CASNPFQGSGNTIYF
NA	TRBJ1-5	TRBV12-5	TRBD1	TGTGCTTTTCCTCACAGGGGTAGTCAGCCCCAGCATTTT	CAFPHRGSQPQHF
few	TRBJ2-1	TRBV4-2	TRBD2	TGTGCCAGCAGCCAAGTATCGTCTAGCGGGGGTACCAACAATGAGCAGTTCTTC	CASSQVSSSGGTNNEQFF
NA	TRBJ2-7	TRBV7-3	TRBD2	TGTGCCAGCAGCTTAGGCTACGGACTAGCGGGAGGCGAGCAGTACTTC	CASSLGYGLAGGEQYF
NA	TRBJ2-3	TRBV13	TRBD2	TGTGCCAGCAGCCCGGGGGGGAACAGACAGTATAGCACAGATACGCAGTATTTT	CASSPGGNRQYSTDTQYF
few	TRBJ1-1	TRBV29-1	TRBD1	TGCAGCGTTCGGGACAGCGACACTGAAGCTTTCTTT	CSVRDSDTEAFF
NA	TRBJ2-5	TRBV14	TRBD2	TGTGCCAGCAGCCAAGATTCCGGCGGGGGGCCCCAAGAGACCCAGTACTTC	CASSQDSGGGPQETQYF
NA	TRBJ2-1	TRBV6-5	NA	TGTGCCAGCAGTTACCTTCGGGGAGAGCAGTTCTTC	CASSYLRGEQFF
NA	TRBJ2-1	TRBV29-1	NA	TGCAGCGTCGCAGGGCCGTCCTACAATGAGCAGTTCTTC	CSVAGPSYNEQFF
NA	TRBJ2-5	TRBV3-1/TRBV3-2	NA	TGTGCCAGCAGCCACGTCTCGGACTACGAAGAGACCCAGTACTTC	CASSHVSDYEETQYF
NA	TRBJ1-4	TRBV6-2/TRBV6-3	TRBD1	TGTGCCAGCAGTTACTCGGCGGGACAGAGTAATGAAAAACTGTTTTTT	CASSYSAGQSNEKLFF
NA	TRBJ1-1	TRBV3-1/TRBV3-2	NA	TGTGCCAGCAGATCGAGGACTTTGAACACTGAAGCTTTCTTT	CASRSRTLNTEAFF
NA	TRBJ1-1	TRBV18	TRBD1	TGTGCCAGCTCACCCTACGGGACAGCCCTTGAAGCTTTCTTT	CASSPYGTALEAFF
few	TRBJ1-1	TRBV6-4	TRBD1	TGTGCCAGCAGTGACGGCGGGACAGGGAACACTGAAGCTTTCTTT	CASSDGGTGNTEAFF
NA	TRBJ2-7	TRBV7-9	NA	TGTGCCAGCAGCTCCGGGGGCGAGCAGTACTTC	CASSSGGEQYF
NA	TRBJ1-1	TRBV19	NA	TGTGCCAGTAGTATAGTCAGCAGGTCTGGTTGGACTGAAGCTTTCTTT	CASSIVSRSGWTEAFF
NA	TRBJ2-1	TRBV5-6	NA	TGTGCCAGCAGCTTTTTACAGGGAAATGAGCAGTTCTTC	CASSFLQGNEQFF
few	TRBJ1-5	TRBV12-3/TRBV12-4	NA	TGTGCCAGCAGACCTGGCCCCAATCAGCCCCAGCATTTT	CASRPGPNQPQHF
once	TRBJ2-5	TRBV10-3	NA	TGTGCCATGAGGAGTGGCGAACAAGAGACCCAGTACTTC	CAMRSGEQETQYF
NA	TRBJ2-7	TRBV6-5	NA	TGTGCCAGCAGTTTCGCGGGGGAGCAGTACTTC	CASSFAGEQYF
NA	TRBJ2-7	TRBV7-3	TRBD1	TGTGCCAGCAGCGCTTACGGACAGGGTCGGTACGAGCAGTACTTC	CASSAYGQGRYEQYF
NA	TRBJ2-5	TRBV6-5	TRBD1	TGTGCCAGCAGTTACGGTACAGGGGGCGAAGAGACCCAGTACTTC	CASSYGTGGEETQYF
once	TRBJ1-1	TRBV19	TRBD1	TGTGCCAGTAGTATCGGACAGGGTATCACTGAAGCTTTCTTT	CASSIGQGITEAFF
NA	TRBJ2-5	TRBV9	NA	TGTGCCAGCAGCGTCAGGGCTGGAGAGACCCAGTACTTC	CASSVRAGETQYF
NA	TRBJ2-2	TRBV2	NA	TGTGCCAGCGAAGTAAGAGGACGGGGCACCGGGGAGCTGTTTTTT	CASEVRGRGTGELFF
few	TRBJ1-4	TRBV20-1	NA	TGCAGTGCTAGCGAGTATGAAAAACTGTTTTTT	CSASEYEKLFF
NA	TRBJ2-2	TRBV7-7	TRBD1	TGTGCCAGCAGCTCTCGAGGGGGCGAGGTCACCGGGGAGCTGTTTTTT	CASSSRGGEVTGELFF
once	TRBJ2-5	TRBV14	NA	TGTGCCAGCAGCCAAGATCGGGGGACCCAGTACTTC	CASSQDRGTQYF
NA	TRBJ2-2	TRBV4-2	NA	TGTGCCAGCAGCCCCCCCTCGGGCACCGGGGAGCTGTTTTTT	CASSPPSGTGELFF
NA	TRBJ2-5	TRBV18	NA	TGTGCCAGCTCACCACCGATTCGGGAGACCCAGTACTTC	CASSPPIRETQYF
NA	TRBJ2-3	TRBV20-1	NA	TGCAGTGCTAGTGACTGGGCTAGCACAGATACGCAGTATTTT	CSASDWASTDTQYF
NA	TRBJ2-7	TRBV11-2	NA	TGTGCCAGCAGCTTAGATTATAGCTACTACGAGCAGTACTTC	CASSLDYSYYEQYF
NA	TRBJ1-5	TRBV6-1	NA	TGTGCCAGCAGTGAACAGGAACACAATCAGCCCCAGCATTTT	CASSEQEHNQPQHF
NA	TRBJ1-4	TRBV5-1	TRBD1	TGCGCCAGCAGTGTCAGGGGGGCCAATGAAAAACTGTTTTTT	CASSVRGANEKLFF
once	TRBJ2-7	TRBV5-1	TRBD1	TGCGCCAGCAGCTTATCGGGACAGGCTTACGAGCAGTACTTC	CASSLSGQAYEQYF
NA	TRBJ2-2	TRBV3-1/TRBV3-2	NA	TGTGCCACTCAGCGGAGAGACGGGGAGCTGTTTTTT	CATQRRDGELFF
NA	TRBJ2-2	TRBV4-1	TRBD2	TGCGCCAGCAGCCAAGGCGGGAGTTACGGGGAGCTGTTTTTT	CASSQGGSYGELFF
NA	TRBJ2-5	TRBV18	NA	TGTGCCGGGGGGACCACAGAGACCCAGTACTTC	CAGGTTETQYF
NA	TRBJ1-1	TRBV6-6	NA	TGTGCCAGCAGTTCCCCGGGAAACATGAACACTGAAGCTTTCTTT	CASSSPGNMNTEAFF
few	TRBJ2-1	TRBV19	TRBD2	TGTGCCAGTAGTATACTAGCGGGTAACAATGAGCAGTTCTTC	CASSILAGNNEQFF
NA	TRBJ1-2	TRBV5-6	TRBD1	TGTGCCAGCAGCGAAACAGGGGGCGGTGGCTATGGCTACACCTTC	CASSETGGGGYGYTF
NA	TRBJ2-2	TRBV7-7	TRBD2	TGTGCCAGCAGCCCCGACGCGGGGGGGCGTGGCGGGGAGCTGTTTTTT	CASSPDAGGRGGELFF